This is a list of T cell receptor beta chains from one sample in a study of tumor and adjacent non-tumor tissue in lung cancer. A single record per CDR3 protein comes from TCRdb applying MiXCR to the multiplex PCR reads. The sample contains about 90,000 distinct CDR3 sequences, 76% of which appear only once. The sequenced material came from distant non-tumor lung tissue. Receptor source: a woman aged 45-65 years with non-small cell lung cancer. CDR3s include the opening cysteine and the closing phenylalanine or tryptophan. A D gene is named only where the DNA matches it firmly. Size tells how often a clone was seen (once, few, many) or the class of an expanded clone, and some rows leave it out.

d_call,clone_size,j_call,v_call,cdr3_aa,cdr3_nt
.,once,TRBJ2-5,TRBV4-2,CASSQRRRGHETQYF,TGTGCCAGCAGCCAAAGGAGGAGAGGGCACGAGACCCAGTACTTC
.,.,TRBJ2-7,TRBV5-5,CASSFNSGVREQYF,TGCGCCAGCAGCTTTAATTCGGGAGTGCGGGAGCAGTACTTC
TRBD1,.,TRBJ2-3,TRBV29-1,CNMGTEITDTQYF,TGCAACATGGGGACAGAAATAACAGATACACAGTATTTT
.,.,TRBJ2-1,TRBV24-1,CATSDLRTIGTNEQFF,TGTGCCACCAGTGATTTGAGGACTATTGGTACGAATGAGCAGTTCTTC
.,.,TRBJ2-7,TRBV7-2,CASSLGPTGYEQYF,TGTGCCAGCAGCTTAGGTCCCACAGGCTACGAGCAGTACTTC
.,.,TRBJ1-2,TRBV12-3/TRBV12-4,CANSPLGGHEPGYTF,TGTGCCAACAGTCCCCTCGGGGGACATGAGCCTGGCTACACCTTC
.,.,TRBJ2-3,TRBV11-2,CASSLWGQITTDTQYF,TGTGCAAGCAGCTTGTGGGGCCAGATAACGACAGATACGCAGTATTTT
TRBD1,.,TRBJ2-5,TRBV28,CASSSPPWDRGRFQETQHF,TGTGCCAGCAGTTCCCCCCCCTGGGACAGGGGACGATTCCAAGAAACCCAGCACTTC
.,.,TRBJ1-1,TRBV11-1,CTTSHGQTNIEAFF,TGTACCACCAGCCACGGACAGACGAACATTGAAGCTTTCTTT
TRBD2,.,TRBJ2-7,TRBV11-2,CVSNYGRPYYEQYF,TGTGTCAGCAACTACGGGAGGCCCTACTACGAGCAGTACTTC
TRBD1,.,TRBJ2-7,TRBV11-2,CASSTMTGRTYEQYF,TGTGCCAGCAGCACCATGACAGGGCGCACCTACGAGCAGTACTTT
TRBD2,.,TRBJ2-1,TRBV30,CAYTGIAGSYNEQFF,TGTGCCTACACGGGAATAGCGGGATCCTACAATGAGCAGTTCTTC
.,.,TRBJ2-7,TRBV4-1,CTSSQVGYEQYF,TGCACTAGCAGCCAAGTAGGCTACGAGCAGTACTTC
.,.,TRBJ2-7,TRBV4-1,CASSQDIRDTEQYF,TGCGCCAGTAGCCAAGATATCCGGGACACCGAGCAGTACTTC
.,.,TRBJ2-3,TRBV5-1,CASSLGRAGSDTQYF,TGCGCCAGCAGCTTGGGGCGAGCCGGGTCGGATACGCAGTATTTT
.,.,TRBJ1-2,TRBV6-5,CASKAGTNYGYTF,TGTGCCAGCAAGGCTGGTACAAACTATGGCTACACCTTC
.,.,TRBJ2-2,TRBV5-1,CASSSDGNTGELFF,TGCGCCAGCAGCTCGGACGGTAATACCGGGGAGCTGTTTTTT
.,.,TRBJ2-1,TRBV6-1,CPSTLPGANEQFF,TGTCCCAGCACCCTCCCAGGTGCGAATGAGCAGTTCTTC
.,.,TRBJ2-3,TRBV20-1,CIASIAAHTDTQYF,TGCATTGCTAGTATTGCGGCACACACAGATACGCAGTATTTT
.,.,TRBJ1-2,TRBV11-2,CTSSLTQGGHGYAF,TGTACCAGCAGCTTAACTCAGGGAGGACATGGCTACGCCTTC
.,medium-sized,TRBJ1-5,TRBV11-2,CASSLEGAGQPQHF,TGTGCCAGCAGCTTAGAGGGGGCAGGTCAGCCCCAGCATTTT
TRBD2,.,TRBJ2-7,TRBV29-1,CNVRLAGEGRGSYERYF,TGCAACGTTCGCCTAGCGGGAGAGGGGAGGGGCTCCTACGAGCGGTACTTC
.,many,TRBJ2-7,TRBV28,CASSFLGGRGEQYF,TGTGCCAGCAGTTTCCTTGGGGGGCGCGGCGAGCAGTACTTC
.,.,TRBJ2-1,TRBV29-1,CSPKKREGGELFF,TGCAGCCCCAAGAAGCGAGAGGGAGGTGAGCTGTTCTTC
TRBD2,once,TRBJ2-7,TRBV5-5,CASSFGLAKTEQYF,TGTGCCAGCAGCTTCGGACTAGCGAAAACCGAGCAGTACTTC
TRBD2,.,TRBJ2-1,TRBV14,CGSSQERLAGGQFF,TGTGGCAGCAGCCAAGAACGACTAGCGGGAGGGCAGTTCTTC
.,.,TRBJ1-2,TRBV6-1,CTGRGRAEVDGYTF,TGTACCGGCAGGGGCAGGGCCGAGGTCGATGGCTACACCTTC
TRBD2,.,TRBJ2-5,TRBV10-2,CTSSDPTSGMEGETQYF,TGCACCAGCAGTGACCCGACTAGCGGGATGGAGGGCGAGACTCAGTACTTC
TRBD2,.,TRBJ2-3,TRBV10-3,CAIRAGTSGRGTDTQYF,TGTGCCATCAGAGCCGGGACTAGCGGGAGAGGCACAGATACGCAGTATTTT